This T cell receptor beta chain was recorded in a study of CD8+ T cells in alopecia areata. General study points: The presence of one nonresponder keeps the tie between baseline CD8+ expansion and response uncertain. Normal scalp had lower clonality than lesional scalp, with alopecia totalis/universalis lesions showing this most strongly.

The treatment here: oral pan-JAK inhibitor, 5-10 mg twice daily. The CDR3 totals 12 residues. CDR1 and CDR2 (germline): GTSNPN, SVGIG (reference sequence). Trimming cost V 5 bases and J 6 bases, with 11 bases left between them. Sequencing templates came from extracted RNA that was reverse transcribed into cDNA. The data were produced by immunoSEQ multiplex PCR, yet TCRdb's version contains in-frame clones alone and is incomplete. The table records 110,000 or so clones, roughly 58% of them present only once. As concerns this clone: What it binds is not known.

Source: CD8+ T cells sorted from blood, taken at week 4, from a patient treated with tofacitinib. The V and J genes are TRBV30 and TRBJ2-1, with TRBD1 as a possible D gene (6 bases). This receptor was obtained from a human donor with alopecia areata. The CDR3 coding sequence is TGTGCCTGGTTGGACAGATCCAATGAGCAGTTCTTC. Translation: CAWLDRSNEQFF.